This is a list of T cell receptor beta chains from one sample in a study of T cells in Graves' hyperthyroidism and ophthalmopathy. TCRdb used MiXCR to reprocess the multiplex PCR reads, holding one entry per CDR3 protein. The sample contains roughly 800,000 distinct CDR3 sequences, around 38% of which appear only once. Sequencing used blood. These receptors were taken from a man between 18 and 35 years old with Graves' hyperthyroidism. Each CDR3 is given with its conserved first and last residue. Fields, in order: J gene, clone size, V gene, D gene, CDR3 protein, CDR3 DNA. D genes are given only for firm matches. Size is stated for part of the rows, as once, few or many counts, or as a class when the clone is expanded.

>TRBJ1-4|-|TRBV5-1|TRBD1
CASSLTGEEELFF
TGCGCCAGCAGCTTGACAGGGGAAGAGGAACTGTTTTTT
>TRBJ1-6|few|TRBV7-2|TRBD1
CASSTGTGAFSYNSPLHF
TGTGCCAGCAGTACCGGGACAGGGGCTTTTTCCTATAATTCACCCCTCCACTTT
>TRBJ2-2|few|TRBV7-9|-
CASSYPATQEELFF
TGTGCCAGCAGCTACCCCGCCACCCAGGAGGAGCTGTTTTTT
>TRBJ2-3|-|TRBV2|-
CASRKGWVSTDTQYF
TGTGCCAGCAGGAAGGGTTGGGTTTCCACAGATACGCAGTATTTT
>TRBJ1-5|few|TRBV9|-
CASSQGPYQPQHF
TGTGCCAGCAGCCAAGGGCCTTATCAGCCCCAGCATTTT
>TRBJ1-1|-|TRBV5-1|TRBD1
CASSFTGGPEAFF
TGCGCCAGCAGCTTCACAGGGGGCCCTGAAGCTTTCTTT
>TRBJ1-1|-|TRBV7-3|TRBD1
CASRGDRGLEEAFF
TGTGCCAGCAGAGGGGACAGGGGGCTTGAAGAAGCTTTCTTT
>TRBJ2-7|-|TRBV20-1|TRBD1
CSARDHFSDRTGVLYEQYF
TGCAGTGCTAGAGATCATTTTTCGGACAGGACAGGTGTGCTCTACGAGCAGTACTTC
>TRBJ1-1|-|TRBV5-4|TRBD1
CASSYGTGGGTEAFF
TGTGCCAGCAGCTACGGGACAGGGGGAGGCACTGAAGCTTTCTTT
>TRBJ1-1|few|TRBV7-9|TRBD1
CASSYWDSGNTEAFF
TGTGCCAGCAGCTATTGGGACAGTGGGAACACTGAAGCTTTCTTT
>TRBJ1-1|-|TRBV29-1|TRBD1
CSVGQGFAEAFF
TGCAGCGTCGGACAGGGGTTTGCTGAAGCTTTCTTT
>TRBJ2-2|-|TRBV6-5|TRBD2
CASRSAGERTGELFF
TGTGCCAGCAGGTCCGCGGGGGAAAGGACCGGGGAGCTGTTTTTT
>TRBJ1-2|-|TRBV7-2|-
CASSPWGQQRHYTF
TGTGCCAGCAGCCCCTGGGGACAACAACGCCACTACACCTTC
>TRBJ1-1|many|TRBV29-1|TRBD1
CSVDWTGGNTEAFF
TGCAGCGTTGACTGGACAGGGGGCAACACTGAAGCTTTCTTT
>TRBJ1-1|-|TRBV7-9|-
CASSPSKSGQYTEAFF
TGTGCCAGCAGCCCATCTAAGTCGGGGCAGTACACTGAAGCTTTCTTT
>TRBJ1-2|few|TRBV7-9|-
CASSSQDYGYTF
TGTGCCAGCAGCTCGCAAGACTATGGCTACACCTTC
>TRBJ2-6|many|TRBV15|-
CATSRSGGANVLTF
TGTGCCACCAGCAGATCCGGAGGGGCCAACGTCCTGACTTTC
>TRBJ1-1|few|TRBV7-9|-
CASSGGRNGNTEAFF
TGTGCCAGCAGCGGAGGCAGGAACGGGAACACTGAAGCTTTCTTT
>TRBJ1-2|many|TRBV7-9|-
CASSLDQGFGYTF
TGTGCCAGCAGCTTGGATCAGGGATTCGGCTACACCTTC
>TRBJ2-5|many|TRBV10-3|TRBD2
CATGPGTSVQETQYF
TGTGCCACTGGGCCGGGGACTAGCGTCCAAGAGACCCAGTACTTC
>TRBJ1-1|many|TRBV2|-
CASSEETEAFF
TGTGCCAGCAGTGAAGAGACAGAAGCTTTCTTT
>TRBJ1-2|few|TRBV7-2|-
CASSLAALNGYTF
TGTGCCAGCAGCTTAGCAGCGCTGAATGGCTACACCTTC
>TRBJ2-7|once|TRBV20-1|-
CSASTKAYEQYF
TGCAGTGCCAGCACAAAAGCCTACGAGCAGTACTTC